This T cell receptor (beta chain) was sequenced in a study of T cells in localized non-small cell lung cancer. Data came from immunoSEQ multiplex PCR; TCRdb stores just in-frame clones and leaves some out. The table has under 2,000 clones, 35% to 50% seen once. The CDR3 runs 14 residues. Trimming stripped 6 bases from V and 3 bases from J, with 14 bases between. General observations from the study: The greatest T cell clonality was found in uninvolved adjacent lung (higher than in tumor). Heterogeneity stays possible, as sequencing covered only one tumor region. The study detected a median 57 of the top 100 tumor clones in adjacent lung.

Notes on this clone: Its target is not known.

The source was lung tumor tissue, collected before any cancer treatment. The V and J genes are TRBV6-7 and TRBJ1-2, with D unclear. TRBV6-7 is labeled an ORF, and its function is uncertain. This TCR was recovered from a woman aged 35 to 70 with stage I lung adenocarcinoma. CDR3 protein: CASSPLTGDYGYTF. The CDR3 DNA is TGTGCCAGCAGCCCACTGACGGGTGACTATGGCTACACCTTC.